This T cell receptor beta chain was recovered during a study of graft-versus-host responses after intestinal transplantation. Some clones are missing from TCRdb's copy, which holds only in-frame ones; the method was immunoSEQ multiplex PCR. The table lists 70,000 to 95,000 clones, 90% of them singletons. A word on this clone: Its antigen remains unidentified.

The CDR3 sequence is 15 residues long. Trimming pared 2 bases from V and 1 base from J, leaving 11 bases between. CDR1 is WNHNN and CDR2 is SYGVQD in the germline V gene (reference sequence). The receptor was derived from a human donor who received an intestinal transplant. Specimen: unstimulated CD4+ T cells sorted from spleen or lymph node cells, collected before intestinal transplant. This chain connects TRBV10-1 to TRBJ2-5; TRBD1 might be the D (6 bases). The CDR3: CASSERVGAQETQYF. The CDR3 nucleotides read TGCGCCAGCAGTGAGAGGGTGGGGGCCCAAGAGACCCAGTACTTC.